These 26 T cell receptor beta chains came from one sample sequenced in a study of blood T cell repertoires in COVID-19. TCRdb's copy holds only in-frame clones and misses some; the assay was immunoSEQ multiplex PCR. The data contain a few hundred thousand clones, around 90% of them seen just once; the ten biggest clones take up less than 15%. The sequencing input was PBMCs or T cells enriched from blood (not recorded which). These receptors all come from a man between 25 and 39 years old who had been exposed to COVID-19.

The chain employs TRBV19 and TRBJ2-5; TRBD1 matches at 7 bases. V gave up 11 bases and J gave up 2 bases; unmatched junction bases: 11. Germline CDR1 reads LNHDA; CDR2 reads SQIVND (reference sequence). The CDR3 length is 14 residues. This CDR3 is CAASTSGQQETQYF. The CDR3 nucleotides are TGTGCCGCCAGCACCTCGGGACAGCAAGAGACCCAGTACTTC.

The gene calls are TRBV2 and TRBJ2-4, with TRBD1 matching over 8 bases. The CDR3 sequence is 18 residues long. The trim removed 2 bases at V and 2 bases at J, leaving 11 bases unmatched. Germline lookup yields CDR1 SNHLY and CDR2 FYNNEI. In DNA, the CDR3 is TGTGCCAGCAGTGAAAGAGGGTCAGGGGGCTTGACCAAAAACATTCAGTACTTC. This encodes CASSERGSGGLTKNIQYF.

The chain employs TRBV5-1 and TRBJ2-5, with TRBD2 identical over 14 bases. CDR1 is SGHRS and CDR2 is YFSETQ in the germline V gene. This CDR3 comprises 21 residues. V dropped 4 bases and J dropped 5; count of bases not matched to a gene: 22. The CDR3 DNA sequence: TGCGCCAGCAGCCGCGCCACCCCGCTAATGACTAGCGGGGGGGCTTTGGAGACCCAGTACTTC. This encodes CASSRATPLMTSGGALETQYF.

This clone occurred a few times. CDR3 nucleotides: TGTGCCAGCAGTTCTGGGGCCGTAAGCACAGATACGCAGTATTTT. Protein product: CASSSGAVSTDTQYF. The V gene is TRBV6-2 or TRBV6-3, the J gene TRBJ2-3, with a possible D match to TRBD1 (5 bases). CDR1 is MNHEY and CDR2 is SVGEGT in the germline V gene. Trimming took off 4 bases at V and 0 bases at J, with 11 bases between the two ends. The CDR3 is 15 residues long.

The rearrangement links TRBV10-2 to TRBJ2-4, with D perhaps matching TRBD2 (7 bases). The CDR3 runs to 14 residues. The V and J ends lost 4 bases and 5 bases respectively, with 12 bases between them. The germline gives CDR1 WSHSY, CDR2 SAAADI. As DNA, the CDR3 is TGCGCCAGCAGTGTATCGGGGGGCCAAAACATTCAGTACTTC. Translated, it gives CASSVSGGQNIQYF.

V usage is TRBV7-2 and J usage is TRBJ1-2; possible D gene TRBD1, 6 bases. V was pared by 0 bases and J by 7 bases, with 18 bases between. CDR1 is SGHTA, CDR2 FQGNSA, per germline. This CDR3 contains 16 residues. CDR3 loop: CASSLAGRGHEGGYTF. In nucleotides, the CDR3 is TGTGCCAGCAGCTTAGCCGGTAGGGGACATGAGGGTGGCTACACCTTC.

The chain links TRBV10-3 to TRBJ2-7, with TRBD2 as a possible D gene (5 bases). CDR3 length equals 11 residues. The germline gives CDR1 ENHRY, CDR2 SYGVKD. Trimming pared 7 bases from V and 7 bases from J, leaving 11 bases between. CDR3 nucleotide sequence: TGTGCCATCATGGCGGGCGTAGAGCAGTACTTC. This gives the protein CAIMAGVEQYF.

Here the CDR3 reads CASSVGTSGGDGQFF. The CDR3 region has the DNA TGTGCCAGCAGCGTGGGGACTAGCGGGGGGGACGGGCAGTTCTTC. The chain carries TRBV9 and TRBJ2-1, with 16 bases matching TRBD2. The V and J ends lost 2 bases and 12 bases, in that order; junction bases with no gene match: 5. CDR3 size: 15 residues. Germline values: CDR1 SGDLS, CDR2 YYNGEE.

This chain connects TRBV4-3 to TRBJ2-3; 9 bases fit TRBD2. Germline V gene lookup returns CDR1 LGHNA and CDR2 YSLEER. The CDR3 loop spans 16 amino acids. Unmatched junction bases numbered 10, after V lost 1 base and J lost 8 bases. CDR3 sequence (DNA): TGCGCCAGCAGCCAAGTACGGGGCGGGGGGGCTGGTACGCAGTATTTT. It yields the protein CASSQVRGGGAGTQYF.

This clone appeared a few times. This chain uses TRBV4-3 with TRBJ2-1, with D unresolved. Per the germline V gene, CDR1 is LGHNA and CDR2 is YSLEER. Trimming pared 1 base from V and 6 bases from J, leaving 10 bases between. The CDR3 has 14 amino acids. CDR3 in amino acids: CASSQGVRSNEQFF. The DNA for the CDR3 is TGCGCCAGCAGCCAAGGAGTCCGGTCCAATGAGCAGTTCTTC.

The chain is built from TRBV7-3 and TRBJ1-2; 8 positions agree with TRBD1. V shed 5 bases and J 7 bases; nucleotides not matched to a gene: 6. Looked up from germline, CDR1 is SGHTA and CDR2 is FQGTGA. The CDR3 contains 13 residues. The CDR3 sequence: CASSQGTGAGYTF. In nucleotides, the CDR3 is TGTGCCAGCAGCCAAGGGACAGGTGCTGGCTACACCTTC.

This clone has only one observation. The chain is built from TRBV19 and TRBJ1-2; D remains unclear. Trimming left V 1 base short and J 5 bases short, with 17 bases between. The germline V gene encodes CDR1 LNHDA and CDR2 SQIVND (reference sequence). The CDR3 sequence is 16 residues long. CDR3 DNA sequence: TGTGCCAGTAGTATAGTTTCGGAGGTCCAATGGTATGGCTACACCTTC. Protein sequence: CASSIVSEVQWYGYTF.

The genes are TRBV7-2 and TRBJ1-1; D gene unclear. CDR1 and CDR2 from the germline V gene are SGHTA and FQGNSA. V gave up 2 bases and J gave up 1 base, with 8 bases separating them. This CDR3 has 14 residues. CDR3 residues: CASSLFLRNTEAFF. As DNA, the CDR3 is TGTGCCAGCAGCTTATTTCTCCGGAACACTGAAGCTTTCTTT.

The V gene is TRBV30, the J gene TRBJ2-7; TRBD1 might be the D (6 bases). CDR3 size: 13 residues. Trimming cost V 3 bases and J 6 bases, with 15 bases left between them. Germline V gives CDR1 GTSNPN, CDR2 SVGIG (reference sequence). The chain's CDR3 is CAWSAMGASEQYF. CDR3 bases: TGTGCCTGGAGCGCCATGGGGGCCTCCGAGCAGTACTTC.

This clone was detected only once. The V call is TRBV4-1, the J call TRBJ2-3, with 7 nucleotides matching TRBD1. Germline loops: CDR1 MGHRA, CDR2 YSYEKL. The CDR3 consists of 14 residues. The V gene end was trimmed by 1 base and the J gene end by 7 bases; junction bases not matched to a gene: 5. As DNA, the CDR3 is TGCGCCAGCAGCCAAGCCGGGACAGCCTATACGCAGTATTTT. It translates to CASSQAGTAYTQYF.

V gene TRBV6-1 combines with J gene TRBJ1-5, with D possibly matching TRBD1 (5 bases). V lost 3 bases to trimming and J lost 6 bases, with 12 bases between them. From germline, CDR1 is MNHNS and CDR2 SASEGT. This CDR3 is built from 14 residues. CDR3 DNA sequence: TGTGCCAGCAGTGACCCAGCAACAGGTCAGCCCCAGCATTTT. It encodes CASSDPATGQPQHF.

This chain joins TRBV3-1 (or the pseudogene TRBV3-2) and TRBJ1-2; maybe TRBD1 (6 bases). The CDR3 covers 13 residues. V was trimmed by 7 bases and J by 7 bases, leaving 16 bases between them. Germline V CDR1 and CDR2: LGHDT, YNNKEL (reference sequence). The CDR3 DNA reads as TGTGCCAGCAATGTAAAGGGGGTAAGTGGCTACACCTTC. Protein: CASNVKGVSGYTF.

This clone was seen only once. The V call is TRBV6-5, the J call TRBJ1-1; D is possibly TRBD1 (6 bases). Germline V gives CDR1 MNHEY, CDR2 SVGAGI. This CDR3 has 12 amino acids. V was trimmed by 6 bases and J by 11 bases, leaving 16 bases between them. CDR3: CASRLGGGAAFF. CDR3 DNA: TGTGCCAGCAGACTGGGCGGGGGGGCCGCTTTCTTT.

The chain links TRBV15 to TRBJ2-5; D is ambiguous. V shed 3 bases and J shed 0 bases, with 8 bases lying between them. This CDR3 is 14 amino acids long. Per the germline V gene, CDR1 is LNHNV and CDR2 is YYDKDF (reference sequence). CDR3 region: CATSSDLYQETQYF. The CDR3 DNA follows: TGTGCCACCAGCAGCGACTTGTACCAAGAGACCCAGTACTTC.

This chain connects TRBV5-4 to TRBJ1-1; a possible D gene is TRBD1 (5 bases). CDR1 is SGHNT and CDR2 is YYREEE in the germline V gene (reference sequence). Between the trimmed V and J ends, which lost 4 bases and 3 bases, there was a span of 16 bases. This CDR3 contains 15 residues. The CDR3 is CASSQSRLGDTEAFF. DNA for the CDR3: TGTGCCAGCAGCCAATCGCGCCTAGGGGACACTGAAGCTTTCTTT.

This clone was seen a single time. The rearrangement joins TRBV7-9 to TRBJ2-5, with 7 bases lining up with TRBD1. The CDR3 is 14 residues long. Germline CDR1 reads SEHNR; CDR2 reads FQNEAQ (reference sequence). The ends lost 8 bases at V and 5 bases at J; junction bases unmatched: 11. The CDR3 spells CASVDRVEGETQYF. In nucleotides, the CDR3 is TGTGCCAGCGTCGACAGGGTTGAAGGGGAGACCCAGTACTTC.

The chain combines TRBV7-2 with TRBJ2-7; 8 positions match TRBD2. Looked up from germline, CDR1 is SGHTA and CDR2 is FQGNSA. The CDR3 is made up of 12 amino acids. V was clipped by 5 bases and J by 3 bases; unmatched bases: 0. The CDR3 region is CASSREGYEQYF. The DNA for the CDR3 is TGTGCCAGCAGCCGGGAGGGCTACGAGCAGTACTTC. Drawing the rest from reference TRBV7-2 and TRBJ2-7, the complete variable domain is GAGVSQSPSNKVTEKGKDVELRCDPISGHTALYWYRQSLGQGLEFLIYFQGNSAPDKSGLPSDRFSAERTGGSVSTLTIQRTQQEDSAVYLCASSREGYEQYFGPGTRLTVT.

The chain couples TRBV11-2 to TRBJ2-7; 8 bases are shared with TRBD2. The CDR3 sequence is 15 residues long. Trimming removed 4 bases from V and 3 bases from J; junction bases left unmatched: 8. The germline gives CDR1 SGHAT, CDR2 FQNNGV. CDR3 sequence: CASSYRGGINYEQYF. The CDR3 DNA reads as TGTGCCAGCAGCTATCGGGGGGGGATCAACTACGAGCAGTACTTC.

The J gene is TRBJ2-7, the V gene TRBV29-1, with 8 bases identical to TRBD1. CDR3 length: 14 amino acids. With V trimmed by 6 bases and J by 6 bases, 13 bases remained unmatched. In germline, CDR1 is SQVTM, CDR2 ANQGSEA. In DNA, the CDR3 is TGCAGCGTGGGAACGGACAGGGACCTACGCGAGCAGTACTTC. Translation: CSVGTDRDLREQYF.

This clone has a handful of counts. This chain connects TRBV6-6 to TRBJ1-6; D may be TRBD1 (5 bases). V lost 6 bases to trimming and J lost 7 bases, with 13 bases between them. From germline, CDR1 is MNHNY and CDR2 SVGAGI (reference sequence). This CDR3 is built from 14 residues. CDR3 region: CASSSRQSNSPLHF. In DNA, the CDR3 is TGTGCCAGCAGCTCCCGACAGAGCAATTCACCCCTCCACTTT.

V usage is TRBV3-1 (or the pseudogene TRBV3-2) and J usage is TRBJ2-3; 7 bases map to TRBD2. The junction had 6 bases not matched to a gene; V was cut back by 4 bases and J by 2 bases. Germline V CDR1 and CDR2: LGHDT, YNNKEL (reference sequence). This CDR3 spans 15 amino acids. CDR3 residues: CASSPFAGATDTQYF. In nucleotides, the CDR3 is TGTGCCAGCAGCCCCTTCGCGGGAGCCACAGATACGCAGTATTTT.